One sample yielded the 18 T cell receptor beta chains listed below, sequenced in a study of Ad26.COV2.S vaccination and SARS-CoV-2 variants. Treatment: around 19 received Ad26.COV2.S at low or high dose, single or two shots; about 5 received placebo; per-sample allocation not given. Sampling happened 63 days after the first vaccine or placebo injection. The method was immunoSEQ multiplex PCR; TCRdb's version includes in-frame clones alone and lacks a portion of them. The sample holds 250,000 to 300,000 clones; around 87% are singletons and the top ten take under 4%. Sequencing used peripheral blood, obtained in a trial of Ad26.COV2.S vaccine versus placebo. The receptors were sampled from a person between 18 and 59 years old who received the Ad26.COV2.S COVID-19 vaccine or a placebo.

This chain uses TRBV21-1 with TRBJ1-4. TRBV21-1 is marked as a pseudogene. This CDR3 comprises 15 residues. Here the CDR3 DNA reads TGTGCCAGCAGCAAAACGCAAAGAATAAATGAAAAACTGTTTTTT. Translated, it gives CASSKTQRINEKLFF.

CDR3: CASSGQVGEAFF. The CDR3 DNA reads TGTGCCAGCAGCGGACAGGTCGGAGAAGCTTTCTTT. This chain joins TRBV7-9 and TRBJ1-1; TRBD1 agrees at 7 bases. Germline V gives CDR1 SEHNR, CDR2 FQNEAQ (reference sequence). V shed 5 bases and J 8 bases; nucleotides not matched to a gene: 5. The CDR3 is made up of 12 amino acids.

Only one count was recorded for this clone. The J gene is TRBJ2-5, the V gene TRBV7-8, with TRBD1 as a possible D gene (5 bases). Trimming shortened V by 1 base and J by 1 base, and 10 bases separated the two germline ends. The CDR3 contains 15 residues. Looked up from germline, CDR1 is SGHVS and CDR2 is FQNEAQ. The CDR3 is CASSLGQPGQETQYF. DNA of the CDR3: TGTGCCAGCAGCTTAGGACAGCCTGGCCAAGAGACCCAGTACTTC. The complete variable domain, with remaining parts taken from reference TRBV7-8 and TRBJ2-5, reads GAGVSQSPRYKVAKRGQDVALRCDPISGHVSLFWYQQALGQGPEFLTYFQNEAQLDKSGLPSDRFFAERPEGSVSTLKIQRTQQEDSAVYLCASSLGQPGQETQYFGPGTRLLVL.

This chain connects TRBV4-1 to TRBJ1-6, with 7 bases matching TRBD1. The germline CDR1 and CDR2 sequences are MGHRA and YSYEKL. The length of the CDR3 is 15 residues. The V gene end was trimmed by 1 base and the J gene end by 7 bases; junction bases not matched to a gene: 4. For the CDR3, the DNA is TGCGCCAGCAGCCAAGGGACAGGAAGAAATTCACCCCTCCACTTT. Its protein is CASSQGTGRNSPLHF.

The CDR3, as DNA: TGCAGCGTTGACGGTGATTCGAGGGCCGGGGAGCTGTTTTTT. It codes for CSVDGDSRAGELFF. The chain employs TRBV29-1 and TRBJ2-2; D is perhaps TRBD2 (5 bases). The V end was cut by 3 bases, the J end by 6 bases, with 14 bases between. The CDR3 has 14 residues. Germline V gives CDR1 SQVTM, CDR2 ANQGSEA.

This chain connects TRBV11-2 to TRBJ1-1, with no clear D. V gave up 4 bases and J gave up 3 bases, with 9 bases separating them. The CDR3 is made up of 13 amino acids. Germline lookup yields CDR1 SGHAT and CDR2 FQNNGV. The CDR3 region is CASSSDTYTEAFF. CDR3 nucleotides: TGTGCCAGCAGCTCAGACACGTACACTGAAGCTTTCTTT.

The chain employs TRBV10-3 and TRBJ2-1; TRBD1 matches at 10 bases. V lost 6 bases and J lost 5; bases outside the gene matches: 4. Germline CDR1 is ENHRY and CDR2 is SYGVKD. The CDR3 runs to 14 residues. The CDR3: CAIRGQGRDNEQFF. The CDR3 nucleotides read TGTGCCATCAGGGGACAGGGGAGGGACAATGAGCAGTTCTTC.

The chain couples TRBV10-3 to TRBJ2-3; D ambiguous. CDR3 size: 12 residues. The V gene's germline CDR1 is ENHRY and CDR2 SYGVKD. The germline V and J ends were trimmed by 10 bases and 7 bases, with 15 bases remaining between them. CDR3: CATSLGVNTQYF. The CDR3, as DNA: TGTGCCACTTCTCTGGGCGTAAATACGCAGTATTTT.

CDR3 in amino acids: CASSLFPTSGYTF. In nucleotides, the CDR3 is TGCGCCAGCAGCTTGTTCCCTACCTCTGGCTACACCTTC. The J gene is TRBJ1-2, the V gene TRBV5-1; D remains ambiguous. This CDR3 has 13 amino acids. Germline lookup yields CDR1 SGHRS and CDR2 YFSETQ. Trimming stripped 1 base from V and 7 bases from J, with 11 bases between. The variable domain in full, completed from reference TRBV5-1 and TRBJ1-2, reads KAGVTQTPRYLIKTRGQQVTLSCSPISGHRSVSWYQQTPGQGLQFLFEYFSETQRNKGNFPGRFSGRQFSNSRSEMNVSTLELGDSALYLCASSLFPTSGYTFGSGTRLTVV.

This clone was picked up one time. The J gene is TRBJ2-3, the V gene TRBV7-3; 7 nucleotides line up with TRBD2. CDR1 SGHTA and CDR2 FQGTGA come from the germline V gene. CDR3 size: 14 residues. V lost 2 bases and J lost 4; bases outside the gene matches: 3. The DNA for the CDR3 is TGTGCCAGCAGCTTACGGGGGGTAGCAGATACGCAGTATTTT. This gives the protein CASSLRGVADTQYF.

This rearrangement joins TRBV27 to TRBJ2-5; D is possibly TRBD1 (5 bases). The V end was cut by 5 bases, the J end by 1 base, with 14 bases between. This CDR3 is 15 amino acids long. Germline V lookup: CDR1 MNHEY, CDR2 SMNVEV (reference sequence). The CDR3 DNA follows: TGTGCCAGCAGTCGAAGAAGACAGAGCCAAGAGACCCAGTACTTC. This encodes CASSRRRQSQETQYF.

The rearrangement links TRBV7-2 to TRBJ1-2, with a tentative D call TRBD1 (5 bases). Between the trimmed V and J ends, which lost 0 bases and 2 bases, there was a span of 10 bases. Germline loops: CDR1 SGHTA, CDR2 FQGNSA. This CDR3 is built from 15 residues. The CDR3 protein is CASSLAGHLNYGYTF. The DNA for the CDR3 is TGTGCCAGCAGCTTAGCGGGGCACCTGAACTATGGCTACACCTTC.

In this sample, this clone turned up a few times. The chain combines TRBV28 with TRBJ2-7, with TRBD1 as a possible D gene (6 bases). The germline CDR1 and CDR2 sequences are MDHEN and SYDVKM. CDR3 length: 14 residues. The germline V and J ends were trimmed by 6 bases and 3 bases, with 15 bases remaining between them. CDR3 bases: TGTGCCAGCAGCTCCGGGACATTGGACTACGAGCAGTACTTC. Protein sequence: CASSSGTLDYEQYF.

V is TRBV19 and J is TRBJ2-2; D is unclear. This CDR3 has 14 residues. Germline V lookup: CDR1 LNHDA, CDR2 SQIVND (reference sequence). Trimming took off 1 base at V and 3 bases at J, with 6 bases between the two ends. DNA of the CDR3: TGTGCCAGTAGTATAGGGGTCCACACCGGGGAGCTGTTTTTT. Its protein product is CASSIGVHTGELFF.

This chain joins TRBV30 and TRBJ1-2; D is uncertain. The V and J ends lost 0 bases and 7 bases respectively, with 15 bases between them. Germline CDR1 GTSNPN, CDR2 SVGIG (reference sequence). CDR3 length: 14 amino acids. The CDR3 DNA reads as TGTGCCTGGAGTGTACTAGTGGGAGATAGTGGCTACACCTTC. Translating it yields CAWSVLVGDSGYTF. Filled out from reference TRBV30 and TRBJ1-2, the complete variable domain reads SQTIHQWPATLVQPVGSPLSLECTVEGTSNPNLYWYRQAAGRGLQLLFYSVGIGQISSEVPQNLSASRPQDRQFILSSKKLLLSDSGFYLCAWSVLVGDSGYTFGSGTRLTVV.

Only one count was recorded for this clone. The chain recombines TRBV18 with TRBJ2-7, with TRBD1 matching 8 bases. V dropped 2 bases and J dropped 2; count of bases not matched to a gene: 5. The CDR3 is 15 residues long. Germline loops: CDR1 KGHSH, CDR2 LQKENI. In nucleotides, the CDR3 is TGTGCCAGCTCACCAGCAGGGACAGGAGCCTACGAGCAGTACTTC. Amino acid sequence: CASSPAGTGAYEQYF. The full variable domain, its missing parts supplied by reference TRBV18 and TRBJ2-7, is NAGVMQNPRHLVRRRGQEARLRCSPMKGHSHVYWYRQLPEEGLKFMVYLQKENIIDESGMPKERFSAEFPKEGPSILRIQQVVRGDSAAYFCASSPAGTGAYEQYFGPGTRLTVT.

This chain joins TRBV11-2 and TRBJ2-5, with 9 bases fitting TRBD1. The germline V gene encodes CDR1 SGHAT and CDR2 FQNNGV. V dropped 1 base and J dropped 5; count of bases not matched to a gene: 2. The CDR3 sequence is 14 residues long. The CDR3 coding sequence is TGTGCCAGCAGCTTAGGGACAGGGGTGGAGACCCAGTACTTC. Protein: CASSLGTGVETQYF.

The V call is TRBV7-7, the J call TRBJ2-3, with D possibly TRBD1 on 6 matching bases. The V end was cut by 9 bases, the J end by 4 bases, with 17 bases between. The CDR3 totals 14 residues. Germline V CDR1 and CDR2: SSHAT, FNYEAQ (reference sequence). The CDR3 loop is CASKGHPGADTQYF. In DNA, the CDR3 is TGTGCCAGTAAGGGACACCCAGGGGCAGATACGCAGTATTTT. The complete variable domain, with remaining parts taken from reference TRBV7-7 and TRBJ2-3, reads GAGVSQSPRYKVTKRGQDVTLRCDPISSHATLYWYQQALGQGPEFLTYFNYEAQPDKSGLPSDRFSAERPEGSISTLTIQRTEQRDSAMYRCASKGHPGADTQYFGPGTRLTVL.